What follows are 8 T cell receptor beta chains derived from one specimen sequenced in a study of siplizumab effects on memory and regulatory T cells (dated by TCRdb to the late 2010s). The library was built by means of the immunoSEQ multiplex PCR assay. This is the immuneACCESS table as TCRdb keeps it, with only in-frame sequences that have V and J called. A part of the clones is gone; compared with another copy, unresolved V genes explain less than half, and the rest is unexplained. In all, the sample holds 70,000 to 95,000 clones, and around 97% of those were seen once. 0.03% to 0.035% of the sample is in the top ten clones. Sample: naive CD4+ T cells sorted from blood. Reading the label with the study, this specimen's cell subset or site is: unstimulated naive T cells. The receptors here all came from a human donor in good health.

V gene TRBV5-4 combines with J gene TRBJ2-7; possible D gene TRBD1, 5 bases. Trimming left V 2 bases short and J 3 bases short, with 6 bases between. The CDR3 spans 12 residues. Germline CDR1 and CDR2: SGHNT and YYREEE (reference sequence). This CDR3 is CASSLRGYEQYF. CDR3 DNA: TGTGCCAGCAGCTTAAGGGGCTACGAGCAGTACTTC.

The V gene is TRBV7-3, the J gene TRBJ2-7; a weak D match, TRBD2 (6 bases). The CDR3 extends over 13 amino acids. V was trimmed by 3 bases and J by 0 bases, leaving 6 bases between them. CDR1 and CDR2 (germline): SGHTA, FQGTGA. The CDR3 DNA reads TGTGCCAGCAGCTTGGGACTCTCCTACGAGCAGTACTTC. It encodes CASSLGLSYEQYF. Looking up the rest from reference TRBV7-3 and TRBJ2-7 gives the full variable domain: GAGVSQTPSNKVTEKGKYVELRCDPISGHTALYWYRQSLGQGPEFLIYFQGTGAADDSGLPNDRFFAVRPEGSVSTLKIQRTERGDSAVYLCASSLGLSYEQYFGPGTRLTVT.

This clone was seen more than once but under ten times. V usage is TRBV10-3 and J usage is TRBJ1-3, with D possibly being TRBD1 (5 bases). The V end was cut by 8 bases, the J end by 0 bases, with 5 bases between. This CDR3 has 12 amino acids. The germline V gene has CDR1 ENHRY and CDR2 SYGVKD. The CDR3 DNA reads as TGTGCCATCGGGGCCTCTGGAAACACCATATATTTT. Its protein is CAIGASGNTIYF.

This chain connects TRBV28 to TRBJ1-3; D gene uncertain. Germline V lookup: CDR1 MDHEN, CDR2 SYDVKM. This CDR3 spans 16 amino acids. V was cut by 5 bases and J by 0 bases, with 14 bases left in between. CDR3 sequence: CASSRTGRYSGNTIYF. CDR3 bases: TGTGCCAGCAGTCGAACTGGACGCTACTCTGGAAACACCATATATTTT.

The chain has TRBV4-3 and TRBJ2-2; D remains unclear. The V end lost 0 bases, the J end lost 7 bases, and 9 bases lay between the germline ends. The germline V gene encodes CDR1 LGHNA and CDR2 YSLEER. This CDR3 has 14 amino acids. The CDR3, as DNA: TGCGCCAGCAGCCAAGAAAGGGATGTCGGGGAGCTGTTTTTT. This sequence encodes CASSQERDVGELFF.

The gene calls are TRBV28 and TRBJ2-1; D is tentatively TRBD1 or TRBD2 (5 bases each). Per germline, CDR1 MDHEN and CDR2 SYDVKM. V was clipped by 2 bases and J by 0 bases, with 8 bases between them. This CDR3 comprises 15 residues. This CDR3 reads CASSLGGSSYNEQFF. The CDR3 DNA reads as TGTGCCAGCAGTTTAGGGGGAAGCTCCTACAATGAGCAGTTCTTC. The full variable domain, in which reference TRBV28 and TRBJ2-1 provide the parts outside the CDR3, is DVKVTQSSRYLVKRTGEKVFLECVQDMDHENMFWYRQDPGLGLRLIYFSYDVKMKEKGDIPEGYSVSREKKERFSLILESASTNQTSMYLCASSLGGSSYNEQFFGPGTRLTVL.

This chain connects TRBV11-2 to TRBJ2-7; a possible D gene is TRBD1 (6 bases). Germline CDR1 is SGHAT and CDR2 is FQNNGV. CDR3 size: 14 residues. Between the trimmed V and J ends, which lost 5 bases and 4 bases, there was a span of 15 bases. CDR3 DNA sequence: TGTGCCAGCAGCCTTTACTCCAGGGGTTACGAGCAGTACTTC. This translates into CASSLYSRGYEQYF.

The chain couples TRBV11-1 to TRBJ2-3; TRBD1 might be the D (6 bases). The V end was cut by 5 bases, the J end by 3 bases, with 12 bases between. The V gene's germline CDR1 is SGHAT and CDR2 FQDESV (reference sequence). The CDR3 totals 14 residues. CDR3 amino acids: CASSPRTVTDTQYF. The CDR3 DNA reads as TGTGCCAGCAGCCCCCGGACAGTGACAGATACGCAGTATTTT. Full variable domain (outside the CDR3, taken from reference TRBV11-1 and TRBJ2-3): EAEVAQSPRYKITEKSQAVAFWCDPISGHATLYWYRQILGQGPELLVQFQDESVVDDSQLPKDRFSAERLKGVDSTLKIQPAELGDSAMYLCASSPRTVTDTQYFGPGTRLTVL.